The 31 T cell receptor beta chains given below trace back to one sample, sequenced in a study of tumor-infiltrating lymphocytes in primary liver carcinoma. Reverse transcription of approximately 500 ng total RNA with a constant-region primer produced TCR beta cDNA. Libraries of TCR beta came from three nested multiplex PCR rounds with slightly modified ARM-PCR. It was with TRBV1-TRBV30 forward primers and a C-beta reverse primer that the first two PCR rounds were run, at roughly 11 cycles each. TCRdb re-called the multiplex PCR reads through MiXCR, storing one row per CDR3 protein. Here the sample spans around 120,000 distinct CDR3 sequences, approximately 68% being singletons. The roughly 19-32 mg bulk tissue piece was not sorted before simultaneous RNA and DNA extraction. The sample taken for sequencing was tumor-adjacent normal liver tissue. These receptor sequences come from an older woman with primary liver carcinoma and hepatitis B virus infection.

This clonotype was observed once. Lacking the conserved final phenylalanine or tryptophan, this CDR3 likely reflects a read error. It is unclear where the CDR3 begins or ends on the DNA, so no DNA is shown, and the CDR3 is as TCRdb lists it. The chain has TRBV12-1 and TRBJ1-1; TRBD1, the D gene given by the table, was not confirmed from the DNA. TRBV12-1 is assigned pseudogene status. The CDR3 is 15 residues long, counting both termini. This CDR3 reads CASSIGQGRNIEAFS.

This clonotype was found once. Its ends do not fully match the called genes, so a read error is possible. The chain has TRBV4-2 and TRBJ1-1; TRBD1 aligns across 7 bases. Germline values: CDR1 LGHNA, CDR2 YNFKEQ. CDR3 length: 15 amino acids. CDR3: CASSQSRQGHTEASF. The DNA for the CDR3 is TGTGCCAGCAGCCAATCAAGACAGGGACACACTGAAGCTTCCTTT.

Concerning this clonotype: One end of the junction varies from germline; a read error may be responsible. This chain uses TRBV7-8 with TRBJ1-5, with 7 bases identical to TRBD1. The germline CDR1 and CDR2 sequences are SGHVS and FQNEAQ. The length of the CDR3 is 16 residues. CDR3 amino acids: CASSLGPSGSGQLQHF. CDR3 bases: TGTGCCAGCAGCTTAGGTCCATCGGGTTCGGGACAGCTCCAGCATTTT.

For this clonotype: The final CDR3 position lacks the conserved phenylalanine or tryptophan, pointing to a likely read error. The chain carries TRBV11-2 and TRBJ2-3, with 8 nucleotides matching TRBD2. CDR1 SGHAT and CDR2 FQNNGV come from the germline V gene. This CDR3 region has 17 residues. The V segment lost 8 bases and the J segment 1 base; nucleotides outside the gene matches: 14. CDR3 in DNA: TGTGCCAGCTCCTCGGCAGCGGGAGTGCCTTGCACAGATACGCAGTATTTG. As protein: CASSSAAGVPCTDTQYL.

Of note for this clonotype: Germline and junction disagree at one end, which may indicate a read error. The gene calls are TRBV5-1 and TRBJ2-7, with D unclear. CDR3 length: 14 amino acids. Germline CDR1 and CDR2: SGHRS and YFSETQ. CDR3 DNA sequence: TGCGCCAGCAGCTTGGGGTTTAGCTACTACGAGCTGTACTTC. This gives the protein CASSLGFSYYELYF.

This chain links TRBV28 with TRBJ2-2; 11 nucleotides match TRBD1. Germline assignment: CDR1 MDHEN and CDR2 SYDVKM. There are 19 residues in the CDR3. DNA for the CDR3: TGTGCTGGCAGTTTACGTCTGCGGGACAGGGGGGGGAACACCGGGGAGCTGTTTTTT. Its translation: CAGSLRLRDRGGNTGELFF.

This clonotype has just a few counts. The chain carries TRBV20-1 and TRBJ2-3, with 9 bases fitting TRBD2. This CDR3 region has 14 residues. The germline V gene has CDR1 DFQATT and CDR2 SNEGSKA (reference sequence). V lost 5 bases, J lost 1 base, and 4 bases stayed unmatched. CDR3 amino acids: CSAARTSGTDTQYF. In nucleotides, the CDR3 is TGCAGTGCTGCGCGGACTAGCGGCACAGATACGCAGTATTTT.

In regard to this clonotype: Here the CDR3 omits its conserved ending phenylalanine or tryptophan, so a read error is the likely source. V is TRBV2 and J is TRBJ2-2, with 8 bases identical to TRBD1. After removal of 7 bases from V and 5 bases from J, the junction contained 9 bases not matched to a gene. Germline values: CDR1 SNHLY, CDR2 FYNNEI. CDR3 length equals 15 residues. CDR3 amino acids: CASNHPGQDTGELFL. The DNA of the CDR3 is TGTGCCAGCAACCATCCGGGACAGGATACCGGGGAGCTGTTTCTT.

The rearrangement links TRBV6-1 to TRBJ2-1; 10 positions match TRBD2. This CDR3 contains 17 residues. CDR1 and CDR2 from the germline V gene are MNHNS and SASEGT. V lost 10 bases to trimming and J lost 3 bases; unmatched junction nucleotides: 15. The CDR3 DNA reads as TGTGCCACCCTCCCGTTCCTAGCGGGAGCCTTCTACAATGAGCAGTTCTTC. It translates to CATLPFLAGAFYNEQFF.

About this clonotype: Being one base from a much bigger clone, this may be a read error. The chain carries TRBV10-1 and TRBJ1-1, with TRBD1 identical over 7 bases. Germline CDR1 WNHNN, CDR2 SYGVQD (reference sequence). V lost 6 bases to trimming and J lost 1 base; unmatched junction nucleotides: 2. The CDR3 runs to 13 residues. The CDR3 here is CASSWDRNTEAFF. Written as DNA, the CDR3 is TGCGCCAGCAGCTGGGACAGGAACACTGAAGCTTTCTTT.

Remarks on this clonotype: Germline is not matched at one junction end, which may reflect a read error. This chain uses TRBV29-1 with TRBJ2-3; 8 bases map to TRBD1. CDR1 is SQVTM and CDR2 is ANQGSEA in the germline V gene. The CDR3 runs 16 residues. The CDR3 spells CSVEDIDRGGPDTLYF. CDR3 nucleotides: TGCAGTGTTGAAGATATCGACAGGGGAGGACCAGATACGCTGTATTTT.

This clonotype was seen many times. The V call is TRBV21-1, the J call TRBJ1-1. TRBV21-1 is classified as a pseudogene. CDR3 length equals 12 residues. The CDR3 DNA reads TGTGCCAGCCAGACGGTGAACACTGAAGCTTTCTTT. The encoded protein is CASQTVNTEAFF.

This clonotype was observed many times. The V call is TRBV12-3 or TRBV12-4, the J call TRBJ2-1; 12 bases agree with TRBD2. The V gene end was trimmed by 9 bases and the J gene end by 5 bases; junction bases not matched to a gene: 8. CDR3 length: 15 amino acids. For the CDR3, the DNA is TGTGCCAGTGGACGTAGACTAGCGGGAGACAATGAGCAGTTCTTC. It codes for CASGRRLAGDNEQFF.

Concerning this clonotype: This may arise from a read error, as a much more abundant clone is one base away. The rearrangement uses TRBV28 and TRBJ2-3; D is possibly TRBD2 (5 bases). Germline values: CDR1 MDHEN, CDR2 SYDVKM. The CDR3 length is 17 residues. Trimming left V 5 bases short and J 8 bases short, with 26 bases between. CDR3 sequence: CASSGVRRSSHSGTQYF. In nucleotides, the CDR3 is TGTGCCAGCAGTGGCGTAAGGAGGTCCTCGCATAGTGGTACGCAGTATTTT. Full variable domain (missing parts from reference TRBV28 and TRBJ2-3): DVKVTQSSRYLVKRTGEKVFLECVQDMDHENMFWYRQDPGLGLRLIYFSYDVKMKEKGDIPEGYSVSREKKERFSLILESASTNQTSMYLCASSGVRRSSHSGTQYFGPGTRLTVL.

The gene calls are TRBV5-1 and TRBJ2-2, with 8 bases identical to TRBD2. Trimming cost V 3 bases and J 4 bases; bases outside gene matches: 11. The CDR3 totals 17 residues. CDR1 is SGHRS and CDR2 is YFSETQ in the germline V gene. CDR3 sequence reads: CASSWGSAGGITGELFF. In nucleotides, the CDR3 is TGCGCCAGCAGCTGGGGGTCGGCGGGAGGCATCACCGGGGAGCTGTTTTTT.

This chain connects TRBV13 to TRBJ2-5, with a possible D match to TRBD1 (7 bases). The CDR3 covers 12 residues. Germline V lookup: CDR1 PRHDT, CDR2 FYEKMQ (reference sequence). V was cut by 4 bases and J by 11 bases, with 14 bases left in between. In nucleotides, the CDR3 is TGTGCCAGCAGCTGGGCAGGGGGGACGCAGTACTTC. Its translation: CASSWAGGTQYF.

As for this clonotype: The conserved closing phenylalanine or tryptophan is absent in this CDR3, likely reflecting a read error. The limits of the CDR3 on the DNA are not certain, so only TCRdb's listed CDR3 is given. The V call is TRBV14, the J call TRBJ2-7; the table gives TRBD1 as D, unverified against the DNA. The CDR3 spans 14 residues, counting both ends. Germline CDR1 reads SGHDN; CDR2 reads FVKESK. The CDR3 loop reads CASSPGTGGYEQHL.

This sequence joins TRBV28 and TRBJ1-4; the D gene is possibly TRBD1 (6 bases). The CDR3 runs 15 residues. Germline-derived CDR1 and CDR2 are MDHEN and SYDVKM. The CDR3 bases are TGTGTTAGCAGTCCCACAGGGAGAACTAATGAAAAACTGTTTTTT. Translating gives CVSSPTGRTNEKLFF.

This chain links TRBV6-5 with TRBJ2-1, with 13 bases that match TRBD2. The J call may be mistaken, given a closer DNA end match to TRBJ2-7. This CDR3 is built from 16 residues. The germline CDR1 and CDR2 sequences are MNHEY and SVGAGI. This CDR3 reads CPSRSRTSGSSYEQYV. The CDR3, as DNA: TGTCCCAGCAGATCCCGGACTAGCGGGAGTTCCTACGAGCAGTACGTC.

The J gene is TRBJ1-4, the V gene TRBV29-1, with 7 bases identical to TRBD1. The CDR3 is made up of 13 amino acids. From germline, CDR1 is SQVTM and CDR2 ANQGSEA. CDR3 sequence (DNA): TGCAGTGGTATGACAGGGAGTAATGAAAAACTGTTTTTT. Amino acid sequence: CSGMTGSNEKLFF.

As concerns this clonotype: A read error may be the cause here, since a much bigger clone is one base away. The chain couples TRBV28 to TRBJ1-6; 8 nucleotides align to TRBD1. The junction had 5 bases not matched to a gene; V was cut back by 10 bases and J by 6 bases. Germline V gene sequence: CDR1 MDHEN, CDR2 SYDVKM. The CDR3 sequence is 13 residues long. Here the CDR3 DNA reads TGTGCCATCAAGGACAGGGTTAATTCACCCCTCCACTTT. This translates into CAIKDRVNSPLHF.

The chain joins TRBV28 to TRBJ2-7; tentative D call: TRBD1 (6 bases). Deletions cut 10 bases from V and 4 bases from J, with 23 bases between. CDR3 length: 15 amino acids. In germline, CDR1 is MDHEN, CDR2 SYDVKM. CDR3 protein: CANDFLGTSNYEQYF. As DNA, the CDR3 is TGTGCCAACGACTTTTTGGGGACATCCAATTACGAGCAGTACTTC.

In regard to this clonotype: The junction and the germline gene differ at one end; a read error may be behind it. The chain recombines TRBV11-1 with TRBJ2-7; no clear D gene. The CDR3 extends over 14 amino acids. Germline CDR1 is SGHAT and CDR2 is FQDESV (reference sequence). The CDR3 region is CASSLAQAYYEQYF. The CDR3 coding sequence is TGTGCCAGCAGTTTAGCCCAGGCCTACTACGAGCAGTACTTC.

CDR3 coding DNA: TGCGCCAGTAGTACAACAGGGGACGATGAGCAGTTCTTC. Translating gives CASSTTGDDEQFF. The chain uses TRBV10-1 and TRBJ2-1; 7 bases line up with TRBD1. Germline V lookup: CDR1 WNHNN, CDR2 SYGVQD (reference sequence). V lost 9 bases and J lost 8; bases outside the gene matches: 10. The CDR3 loop spans 13 amino acids.

The chain employs TRBV29-1 and TRBJ2-2; possible D gene TRBD2, 7 bases. CDR1 is SQVTM, CDR2 ANQGSEA, per germline. V lost 2 bases and J 10 bases, leaving 20 bases between the germline ends. The CDR3 is 15 amino acids. CDR3 nucleotides: TGCAGCGTTGAATCGGGGGGCGCGAACACCATGGAGCTGTTTTTT. Its translation is CSVESGGANTMELFF.

V is TRBV12-3 or TRBV12-4 and J is TRBJ2-1; D perhaps matches TRBD2 (6 bases). This CDR3 region has 16 residues. V lost 6 bases and J 12 bases, leaving 27 bases between the germline ends. CDR3 in DNA: TGTGCCAGCAGCCGCGTCGGGACTGGCGGGACCTATGGGCAGTTCTTC. This translates into CASSRVGTGGTYGQFF.

This chain joins TRBV30 and TRBJ1-5; D gene uncertain. V gave up 7 bases and J gave up 0 bases, with 4 bases separating them. CDR3 size: 11 residues. Looked up from germline, CDR1 is GTSNPN and CDR2 is SVGIG (reference sequence). CDR3 protein: CASRSNQPQHF. CDR3 sequence (DNA): TGTGCCTCTCGTAGCAATCAGCCCCAGCATTTT.

This clonotype was recorded only once. The junction shows a germline mismatch at one end, possibly a read error. This chain connects TRBV4-1 to TRBJ2-7; 11 bases are shared with TRBD1. Germline V lookup: CDR1 MGHRA, CDR2 YSYEKL. There are 15 residues in the CDR3. CDR3 DNA: TGCGCCAGCAGCCCCAGGACAGGGGGCAATCACGAACAGTGCTTC. Encoded protein: CASSPRTGGNHEQCF.

Worth noting for this clonotype: Here the CDR3 omits its conserved ending phenylalanine or tryptophan, so a read error is the likely source. Because the CDR3's place on the DNA is in doubt, the DNA is left out and the CDR3 is given as listed by TCRdb. The chain recombines TRBV5-1 with TRBJ2-2; TRBD2 reflects the table's D call only, with no check against the DNA. The CDR3 spans 17 amino acids, including both terminal residues. Looked up from germline, CDR1 is SGHRS and CDR2 is YFSETQ. The CDR3 here is CASSWSLAGPNMGELLS.

The rearrangement links TRBV29-1 to TRBJ2-1; 11 bases map to TRBD2. Germline loops: CDR1 SQVTM, CDR2 ANQGSEA. V dropped 6 bases and J dropped 8; count of bases not matched to a gene: 18. The CDR3 extends over 17 amino acids. CDR3 DNA: TGCAGCGTCGCGCTAGCTTTACTAGCGGGAGTAGACGATGAGCAGTTCTTC. The encoded protein is CSVALALLAGVDDEQFF.

About this clonotype itself: A much larger clone is a single base away; this may be a read error. The rearrangement uses TRBV28 and TRBJ2-7; D unclear. CDR1 is MDHEN and CDR2 is SYDVKM in the germline V gene. The ends were cut back, 2 bases at V and 3 bases at J, with 14 bases in the middle. This CDR3 contains 15 residues. The CDR3: CASSLAVGAIYEQYF. CDR3 bases: TGTGCCAGCAGTTTAGCGGTAGGTGCCATCTACGAGCAGTACTTC.